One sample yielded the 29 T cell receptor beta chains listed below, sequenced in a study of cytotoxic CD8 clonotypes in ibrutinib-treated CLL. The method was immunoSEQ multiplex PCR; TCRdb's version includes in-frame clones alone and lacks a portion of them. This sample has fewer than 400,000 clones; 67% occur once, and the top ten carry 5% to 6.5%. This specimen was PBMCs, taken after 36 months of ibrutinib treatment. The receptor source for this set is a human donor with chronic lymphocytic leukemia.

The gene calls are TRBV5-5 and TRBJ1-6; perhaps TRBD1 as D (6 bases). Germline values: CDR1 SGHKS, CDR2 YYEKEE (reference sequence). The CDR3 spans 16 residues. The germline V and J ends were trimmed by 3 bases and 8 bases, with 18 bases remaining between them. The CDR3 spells CASSWVTGKGDSPLHF. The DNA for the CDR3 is TGTGCCAGCAGCTGGGTGACCGGGAAGGGGGATTCACCCCTCCACTTT.

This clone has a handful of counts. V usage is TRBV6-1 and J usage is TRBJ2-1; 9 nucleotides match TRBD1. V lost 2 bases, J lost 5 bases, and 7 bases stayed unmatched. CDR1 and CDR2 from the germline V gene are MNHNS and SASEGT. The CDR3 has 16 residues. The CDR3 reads CASSEYWTGANNEQFF. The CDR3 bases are TGTGCCAGCAGTGAATACTGGACAGGGGCCAACAATGAGCAGTTCTTC.

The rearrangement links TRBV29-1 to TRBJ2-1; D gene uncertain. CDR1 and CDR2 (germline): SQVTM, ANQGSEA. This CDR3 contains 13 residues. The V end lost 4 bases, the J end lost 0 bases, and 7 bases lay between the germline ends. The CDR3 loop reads CSVGPSSYNEQFF. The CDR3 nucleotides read TGCAGCGTTGGGCCGAGCTCCTACAATGAGCAGTTCTTC.

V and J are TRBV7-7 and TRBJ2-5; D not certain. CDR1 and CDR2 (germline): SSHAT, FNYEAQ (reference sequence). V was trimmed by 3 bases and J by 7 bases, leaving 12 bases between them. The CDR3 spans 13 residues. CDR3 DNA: TGTGCCAGCAGCTTCGGCCCTGCGAGGACCCAGTACTTC. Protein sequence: CASSFGPARTQYF.

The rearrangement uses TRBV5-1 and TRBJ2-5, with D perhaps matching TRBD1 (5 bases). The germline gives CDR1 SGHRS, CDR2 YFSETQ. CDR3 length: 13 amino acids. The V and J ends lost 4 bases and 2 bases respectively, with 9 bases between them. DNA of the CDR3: TGCGCCAGCAGCCCCGGACAACAAGAGACCCAGTACTTC. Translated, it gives CASSPGQQETQYF. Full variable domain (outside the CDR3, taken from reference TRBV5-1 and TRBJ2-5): KAGVTQTPRYLIKTRGQQVTLSCSPISGHRSVSWYQQTPGQGLQFLFEYFSETQRNKGNFPGRFSGRQFSNSRSEMNVSTLELGDSALYLCASSPGQQETQYFGPGTRLLVL.

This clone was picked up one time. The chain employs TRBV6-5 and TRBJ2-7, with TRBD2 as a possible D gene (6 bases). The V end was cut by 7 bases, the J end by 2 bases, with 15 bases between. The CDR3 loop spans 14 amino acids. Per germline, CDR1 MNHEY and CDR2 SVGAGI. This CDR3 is CASNPSGGPYEQYF. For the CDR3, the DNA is TGTGCCAGCAACCCTTCCGGGGGTCCCTACGAGCAGTACTTC.

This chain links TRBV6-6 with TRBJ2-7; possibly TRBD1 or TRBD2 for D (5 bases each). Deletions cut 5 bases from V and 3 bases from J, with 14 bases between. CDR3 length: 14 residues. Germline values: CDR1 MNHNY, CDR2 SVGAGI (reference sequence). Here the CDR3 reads CASSGRETHYEQYF. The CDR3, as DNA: TGTGCCAGCAGTGGCAGGGAGACCCACTACGAGCAGTACTTC.

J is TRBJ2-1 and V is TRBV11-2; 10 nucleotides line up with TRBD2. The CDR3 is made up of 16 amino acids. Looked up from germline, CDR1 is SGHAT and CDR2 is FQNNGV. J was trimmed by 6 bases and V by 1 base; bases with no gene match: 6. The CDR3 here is CASSLVLAGVFNEQFF. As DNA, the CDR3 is TGTGCCAGCAGCTTAGTTCTAGCGGGAGTGTTCAATGAGCAGTTCTTC.

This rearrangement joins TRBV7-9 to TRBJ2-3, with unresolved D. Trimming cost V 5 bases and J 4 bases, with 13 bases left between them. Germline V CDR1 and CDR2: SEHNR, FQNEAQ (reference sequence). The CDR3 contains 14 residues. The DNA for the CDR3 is TGTGCCAGCAGCCCGGTGGTTGGGGCAGATACGCAGTATTTT. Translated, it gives CASSPVVGADTQYF.

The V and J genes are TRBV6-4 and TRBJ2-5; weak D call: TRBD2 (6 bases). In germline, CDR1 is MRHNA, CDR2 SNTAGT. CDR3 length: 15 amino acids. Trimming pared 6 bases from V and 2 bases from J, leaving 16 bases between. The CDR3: CASRESKEGQETQYF. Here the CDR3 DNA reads TGTGCCAGCAGGGAGAGTAAGGAGGGGCAAGAGACCCAGTACTTC.

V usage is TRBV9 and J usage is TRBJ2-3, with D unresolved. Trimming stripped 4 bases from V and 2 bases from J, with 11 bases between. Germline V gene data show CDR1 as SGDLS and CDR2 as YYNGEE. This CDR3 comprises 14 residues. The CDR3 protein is CASSLGYSTDTQYF. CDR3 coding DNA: TGTGCCAGCAGCCTTGGATATTCCACAGATACGCAGTATTTT.

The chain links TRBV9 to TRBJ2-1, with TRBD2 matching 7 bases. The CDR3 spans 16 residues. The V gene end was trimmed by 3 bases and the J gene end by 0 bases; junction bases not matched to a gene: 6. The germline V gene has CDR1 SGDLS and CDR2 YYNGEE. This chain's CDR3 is CASSASGSSSYNEQFF. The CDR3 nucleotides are TGTGCCAGCAGCGCTAGCGGTTCGAGCTCCTACAATGAGCAGTTCTTC.

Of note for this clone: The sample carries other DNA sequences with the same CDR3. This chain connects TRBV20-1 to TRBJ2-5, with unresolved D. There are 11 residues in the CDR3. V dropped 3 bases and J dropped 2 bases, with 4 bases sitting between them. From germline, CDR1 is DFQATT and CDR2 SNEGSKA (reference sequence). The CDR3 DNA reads TGCAGTGCTAGGCGACAAGAGACCCAGTACTTC. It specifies CSARRQETQYF.

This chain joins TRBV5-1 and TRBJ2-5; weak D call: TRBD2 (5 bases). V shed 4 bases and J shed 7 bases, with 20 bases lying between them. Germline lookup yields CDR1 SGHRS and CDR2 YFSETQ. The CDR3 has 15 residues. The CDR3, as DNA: TGCGCCAGCAGCGGCAGCTATAGGACGGGATGGACCCAGTACTTC. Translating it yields CASSGSYRTGWTQYF.

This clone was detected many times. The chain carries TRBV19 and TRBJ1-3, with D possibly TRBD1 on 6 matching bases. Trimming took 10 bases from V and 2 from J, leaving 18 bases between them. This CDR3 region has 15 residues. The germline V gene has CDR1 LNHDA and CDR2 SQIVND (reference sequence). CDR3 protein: CAIERGDLAGNTIYF. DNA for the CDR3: TGTGCCATCGAGAGGGGGGACCTAGCTGGAAACACCATATATTTT.

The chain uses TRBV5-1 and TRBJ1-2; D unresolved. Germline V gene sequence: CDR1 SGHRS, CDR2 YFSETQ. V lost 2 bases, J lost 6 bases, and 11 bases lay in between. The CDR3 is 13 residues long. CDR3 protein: CASSLSGSDGYTF. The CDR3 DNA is TGCGCCAGCAGCTTATCCGGGAGCGATGGCTACACCTTC.

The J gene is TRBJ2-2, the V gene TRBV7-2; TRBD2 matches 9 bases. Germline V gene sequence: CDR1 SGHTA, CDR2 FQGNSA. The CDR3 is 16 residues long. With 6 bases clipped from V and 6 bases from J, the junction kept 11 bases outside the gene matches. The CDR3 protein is CASRQRLAGNAGELFF. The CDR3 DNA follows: TGTGCCAGCAGGCAGCGGCTAGCGGGAAATGCCGGGGAGCTGTTTTTT.

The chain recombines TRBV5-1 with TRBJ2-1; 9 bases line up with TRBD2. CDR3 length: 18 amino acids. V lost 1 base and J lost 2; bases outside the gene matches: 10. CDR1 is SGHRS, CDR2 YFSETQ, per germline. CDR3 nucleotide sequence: TGCGCCAGCAGCTTGAGGAAAACTATAGCGGGAGCCTACAATGAGCAGTTCTTC. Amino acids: CASSLRKTIAGAYNEQFF.

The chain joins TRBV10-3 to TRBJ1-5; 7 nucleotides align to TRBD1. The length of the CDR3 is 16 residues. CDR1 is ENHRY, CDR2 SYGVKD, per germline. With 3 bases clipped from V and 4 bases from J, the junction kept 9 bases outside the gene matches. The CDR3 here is CAISEGVGTVNQPQHF. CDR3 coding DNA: TGTGCCATCAGTGAAGGTGTTGGGACAGTAAATCAGCCCCAGCATTTT.

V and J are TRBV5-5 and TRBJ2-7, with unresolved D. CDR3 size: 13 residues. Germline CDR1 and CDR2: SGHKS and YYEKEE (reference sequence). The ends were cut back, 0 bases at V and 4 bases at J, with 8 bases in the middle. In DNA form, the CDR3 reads TGTGCCAGCAGCTTGGGTCTGACATACGAGCAGTACTTC. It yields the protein CASSLGLTYEQYF.

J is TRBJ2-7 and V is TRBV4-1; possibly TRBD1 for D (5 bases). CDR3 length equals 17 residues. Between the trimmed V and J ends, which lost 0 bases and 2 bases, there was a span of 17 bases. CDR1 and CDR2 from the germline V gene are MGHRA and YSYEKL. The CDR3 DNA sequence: TGCGCCAGCAGCCAAGAGCGGTTCTCCAGGGTCCCCTACGAGCAGTACTTC. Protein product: CASSQERFSRVPYEQYF.

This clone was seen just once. The CDR3 is CASSLAPRYGYTF. The CDR3 bases are TGCGCCAGCAGCTTGGCCCCTCGATATGGCTACACCTTC. The chain combines TRBV5-1 with TRBJ1-2; D not resolved. The CDR3 totals 13 residues. V lost 0 bases and J lost 5, with 8 bases in between. Germline loops: CDR1 SGHRS, CDR2 YFSETQ.

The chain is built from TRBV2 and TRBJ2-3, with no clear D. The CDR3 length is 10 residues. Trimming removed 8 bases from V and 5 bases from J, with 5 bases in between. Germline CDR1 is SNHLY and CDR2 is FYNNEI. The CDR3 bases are TGTGCCAGCTTGTTAGATACGCAGTATTTT. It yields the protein CASLLDTQYF. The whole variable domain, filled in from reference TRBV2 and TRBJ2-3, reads EPEVTQTPSHQVTQMGQEVILRCVPISNHLYFYWYRQILGQKVEFLVSFYNNEISEKSEIFDDQFSVERPDGSNFTLKIRSTKLEDSAMYFCASLLDTQYFGPGTRLTVL.

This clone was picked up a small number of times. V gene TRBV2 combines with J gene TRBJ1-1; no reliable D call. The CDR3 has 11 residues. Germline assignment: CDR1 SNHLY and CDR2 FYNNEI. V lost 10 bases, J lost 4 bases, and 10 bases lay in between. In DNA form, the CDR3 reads TGTGCCACCAGGTGGGGCACTGAAGCTTTCTTT. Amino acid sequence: CATRWGTEAFF.

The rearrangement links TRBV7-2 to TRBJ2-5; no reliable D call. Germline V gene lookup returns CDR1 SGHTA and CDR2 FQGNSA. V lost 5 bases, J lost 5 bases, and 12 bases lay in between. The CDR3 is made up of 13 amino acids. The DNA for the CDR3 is TGTGCCAGCAGCCGGAGCGACGTGGAGACCCAGTACTTC. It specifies CASSRSDVETQYF.

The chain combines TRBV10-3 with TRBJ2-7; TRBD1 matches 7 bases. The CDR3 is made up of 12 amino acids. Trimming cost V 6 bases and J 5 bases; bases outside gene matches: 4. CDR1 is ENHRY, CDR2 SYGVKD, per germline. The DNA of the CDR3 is TGTGCCATCAGCCCCGACAGGGACGAGCAGTACTTC. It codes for CAISPDRDEQYF.

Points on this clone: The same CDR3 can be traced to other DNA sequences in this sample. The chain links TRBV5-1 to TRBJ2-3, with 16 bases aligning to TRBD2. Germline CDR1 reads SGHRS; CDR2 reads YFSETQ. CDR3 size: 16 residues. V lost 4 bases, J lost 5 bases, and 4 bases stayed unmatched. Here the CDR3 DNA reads TGCGCCAGCAGCCCGGGACTAGCGGGGGGGATAGATACGCAGTATTTT. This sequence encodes CASSPGLAGGIDTQYF.

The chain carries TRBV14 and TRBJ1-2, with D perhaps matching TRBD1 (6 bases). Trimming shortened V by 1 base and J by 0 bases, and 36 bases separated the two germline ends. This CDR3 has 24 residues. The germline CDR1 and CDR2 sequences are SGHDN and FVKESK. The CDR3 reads CASSQVPLAVSPVPGHVANYGYTF. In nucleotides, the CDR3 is TGTGCCAGCAGCCAAGTACCCCTGGCCGTGTCGCCCGTCCCGGGACATGTAGCTAACTATGGCTACACCTTC.

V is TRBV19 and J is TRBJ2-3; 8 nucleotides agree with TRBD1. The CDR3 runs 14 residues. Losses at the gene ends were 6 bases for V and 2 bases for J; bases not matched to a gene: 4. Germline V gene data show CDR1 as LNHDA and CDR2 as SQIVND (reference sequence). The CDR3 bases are TGTGCCAGTAGCGGACAGGGTTTCACAGATACGCAGTATTTT. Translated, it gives CASSGQGFTDTQYF. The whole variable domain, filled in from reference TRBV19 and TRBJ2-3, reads DGGITQSPKYLFRKEGQNVTLSCEQNLNHDAMYWYRQDPGQGLRLIYYSQIVNDFQKGDIAEGYSVSREKKESFPLTVTSAQKNPTAFYLCASSGQGFTDTQYFGPGTRLTVL.